This TCR beta chain was recorded in a study of vaccination and CD4 T cells after COVID-19. Study background: Stimulation used overlapping spike peptides from SARS-CoV-2, HCoV-NL63, HCoV-OC43 and HCoV-229E.

Cultured CD4+ T cells had their DNA profiled by the Oncomine TCR Beta short-read assay. The source of extracted genomic DNA was cultured CD4+ T cells. Using its own MiXCR run on the PCR reads, TCRdb lists one record per CDR3 protein. The table records around 14,000 distinct CDR3 sequences, approximately 21% of them present only once. The CDR3 totals 14 residues. Germline CDR1 reads MNHNS; CDR2 reads SASEGT. V was trimmed by 6 bases and J by 2 bases, leaving 10 bases between them. Described treatment: roughly 11-day PBMC culture with coronavirus spike peptide pools or control peptides (ViraFEST assay). Following a culture period (less than eleven days), negative selection was used to isolate CD4+ T cells. Comments on this clonotype: The antigen remains undetermined.

The sequenced sample was cultured CD4+ T cells from blood. This receptor was obtained from a human donor with COVID-19. This chain links TRBV6-1 with TRBJ2-2; possibly TRBD2 for D (6 bases). This CDR3 reads CASREGLNTGELFF. The CDR3 DNA is TGTGCCAGCAGGGAGGGTTTAAACACCGGGGAGCTGTTTTTT.